This entry lists 10 T cell receptor beta chains sequenced from one sample in a study of radiotherapy plus CTLA-4 blockade in lung cancer. Method: immunoSEQ multiplex PCR; TCRdb's copy keeps in-frame clones and lacks some. This repertoire shows about 77,000 clones, 70% to 85% found once; its top ten account for around 10%. This specimen was peripheral blood, taken from a patient treated with radiotherapy plus ipilimumab. The origin of the receptors is a human donor with non-small cell lung cancer whose response to radiotherapy plus ipilimumab could not be evaluated.

The chain is built from TRBV30 and TRBJ2-6; D call uncertain. The CDR3 totals 13 residues. Germline-derived CDR1 and CDR2 are GTSNPN and SVGIG (reference sequence). Trimming removed 5 bases from V and 1 base from J, with 6 bases in between. CDR3: CAWDGSGANVLTF. For the CDR3, the DNA is TGTGCCTGGGACGGGTCTGGGGCCAACGTCCTGACTTTC.

The chain combines TRBV7-9 with TRBJ2-3; tentatively, D is TRBD2 (7 bases). This CDR3 is 15 amino acids long. V gave up 1 base and J gave up 3 bases, with 11 bases separating them. Germline V CDR1 and CDR2: SEHNR, FQNEAQ (reference sequence). CDR3 in amino acids: CASSLGGGRTDTQYF. The DNA of the CDR3 is TGTGCCAGCAGCTTAGGCGGGGGCCGGACAGATACGCAGTATTTT.

The rearrangement links TRBV7-2 to TRBJ1-5, with D unclear. This CDR3 spans 14 amino acids. Trimming took 3 bases from V and 3 from J, leaving 9 bases between them. Germline CDR1 reads SGHTA; CDR2 reads FQGNSA. This CDR3 reads CASSFQDPNQPQHF. The CDR3 DNA is TGTGCCAGCAGCTTTCAGGATCCCAATCAGCCCCAGCATTTT.

CDR3 region: CASSLRRDMREKLFF. The CDR3 DNA is TGTGCCAGCAGCCTTCGCCGGGACATGAGGGAAAAACTGTTTTTT. The chain is built from TRBV7-8 and TRBJ1-4, with D maybe TRBD1 (6 bases). The germline gives CDR1 SGHVS, CDR2 FQNEAQ. This CDR3 has 15 amino acids. Trimming stripped 5 bases from V and 8 bases from J, with 18 bases between.

The V gene is TRBV27, the J gene TRBJ2-1; tentatively, D is TRBD2 (6 bases). This CDR3 has 15 amino acids. V was trimmed by 4 bases and J by 5 bases, leaving 15 bases between them. Germline V gene lookup returns CDR1 MNHEY and CDR2 SMNVEV (reference sequence). In nucleotides, the CDR3 is TGTGCCAGCAGTTCCTCGACTAGATACCACAATGAGCAGTTCTTC. As protein: CASSSSTRYHNEQFF.

The chain combines TRBV2 with TRBJ2-5; D remains unclear. The germline V gene has CDR1 SNHLY and CDR2 FYNNEI. V was clipped by 6 bases and J by 2 bases, with 10 bases between them. This CDR3 region has 13 residues. CDR3 DNA: TGTGCCAGCAGGGTTTTAGAACAAGAGACCCAGTACTTC. Translating gives CASRVLEQETQYF.

V usage is TRBV6-1 and J usage is TRBJ2-7; 12 nucleotides agree with TRBD1. Germline CDR1 MNHNS, CDR2 SASEGT. Losses at the gene ends were 6 bases for V and 9 bases for J; bases not matched to a gene: 12. The CDR3 spans 15 residues. The CDR3 here is CASSPLGTGGRRQYF. The CDR3 DNA reads as TGTGCCAGCAGCCCACTGGGGACAGGGGGCAGGAGGCAGTACTTC.

The genes are TRBV28 and TRBJ1-1; weak D call: TRBD1 (5 bases). V was cut by 0 bases and J by 4 bases, with 12 bases left in between. Per the germline V gene, CDR1 is MDHEN and CDR2 is SYDVKM. CDR3 length: 15 residues. The CDR3 DNA is TGTGCCAGCAGTTTATGGCCCTCCGGGGGCACTGAAGCTTTCTTT. Residues: CASSLWPSGGTEAFF.

V is TRBV6-6 and J is TRBJ2-7, with 8 bases matching TRBD1. The ends lost 6 bases at V and 2 bases at J; junction bases unmatched: 12. The CDR3 has 16 residues. Germline V gene data show CDR1 as MNHNY and CDR2 as SVGAGI (reference sequence). The CDR3 here is CASSSNRGTGPYEQYF. In DNA form, the CDR3 reads TGTGCCAGCAGCTCAAACCGCGGGACAGGCCCCTACGAGCAGTACTTC.

The J gene is TRBJ2-1, the V gene TRBV11-3, with 7 bases matching TRBD2. Trimming took 1 base from V and 8 from J; bases not matched to a gene: 11. Germline values: CDR1 SGHNT, CDR2 YENEEA. CDR3 length: 16 residues. This CDR3 is CASSLGVAGGWDEQFF. DNA for the CDR3: TGTGCCAGCAGCTTAGGCGTAGCGGGCGGTTGGGATGAGCAGTTCTTC.